A selection of T cell receptor beta chains follows, all from one sample in a study of shared clonotypes between healthy human individuals. Sequencing was performed with immunoSEQ multiplex PCR; in TCRdb, only in-frame clones are kept and a portion is missing. The repertoire holds about a million clones, with approximately 80% as singletons. The sample comprised memory CD4+ T cells from PBMCs. Source of these receptors: a young man in good health. Some clones in this sample may be carry-over from other donors' samples. CDR3s include the opening cysteine and the closing phenylalanine or tryptophan. Fields, in order: CDR3 protein, V gene, clone size. The listing skips clone size in some rows; elsewhere it reads once, few, many or a size class.

CDR3: CASSPRTSQETQYF
V: TRBV28
size: .

CDR3: CASIQSRGAGGSYEQYF
V: TRBV28
size: .

CDR3: CASSTTAGDQPQHF
V: TRBV18
size: .

CDR3: CASSDPYDRSYEQYF
V: TRBV5-1
size: few

CDR3: CASSVTGPQAFF
V: TRBV6-1
size: .

CDR3: CASRKRERNTGELFF
V: TRBV21-1
size: few

CDR3: CASSFGGIQGEQYF
V: TRBV7-2
size: few

CDR3: CASRPGTGFSYEQYF
V: TRBV5-1
size: .

CDR3: CASSLSNGEKLFF
V: TRBV7-9
size: .

CDR3: CASSSPGLGNNEQFF
V: TRBV11-2
size: .

CDR3: CASSLGKGVHNEQFF
V: TRBV7-2
size: .

CDR3: CASQVGGGSDQPQHF
V: TRBV28
size: .

CDR3: CASSQEETQYF
V: TRBV28
size: few

CDR3: CASSLAALSGTNYGYTF
V: TRBV7-2
size: .

CDR3: CASSFPLSDTQYF
V: TRBV11-3
size: once

CDR3: CSVRGQFMNTEAFF
V: TRBV29-1
size: .

CDR3: CAGRTMGQETQYF
V: TRBV28
size: .

CDR3: CASSLETGGKTEAFF
V: TRBV11-2
size: .

CDR3: CASSRGPGEKLFF
V: TRBV7-7
size: .

CDR3: CASSSKDRGLYEQYF
V: TRBV6-5
size: .

CDR3: CASSSPDRDEQYF
V: TRBV7-6
size: .

CDR3: CASSWGSGIDTQYF
V: TRBV7-9
size: .

CDR3: CASSLFGTSGTVEQFF
V: TRBV7-2
size: .

CDR3: CAVSGTAYGYTF
V: TRBV25-1
size: .

CDR3: CASSIGRQTNQPQHF
V: TRBV19
size: once